The rows below give T cell receptor beta chains drawn from one sample of a study of tumor-infiltrating lymphocytes in primary liver carcinoma. Via MiXCR, TCRdb re-called the multiplex PCR reads, giving one row per CDR3 protein. Of some 190,000 distinct CDR3 sequences listed, approximately 80% are singletons. Material: tumor tissue from primary liver carcinoma. The source is a middle-aged man with primary liver carcinoma and hepatitis B virus infection. Both conserved end residues are part of each CDR3. A D gene is named only where the DNA matches it firmly. Clone size is shown for a subset of rows, as once, few, many or a class of expanded clone.

TRBV11-2,TRBJ1-5,NA,NA,CASSLVCVTGSNQPQHF,TGTGCCAGCAGCTTAGTATGCGTAACAGGGAGCAATCAGCCTCAGCATTTT
TRBV11-2,TRBJ2-5,NA,NA,CASSSANGSSTQYF,TGTGCCAGCAGCTCAGCTAATGGGAGTAGTACCCAGTACTTC
TRBV28,TRBJ1-2,NA,TRBD1,CASSTPPWTGTYGYTF,TGTGCCAGCAGTACACCCCCCTGGACAGGGACTTATGGATACACCTTC
TRBV12-3/TRBV12-4,TRBJ2-7,NA,NA,CVSNLGAFGGNSYEQYF,TGTGTCAGCAATTTAGGGGCATTCGGCGGGAACTCCTACGAGCAGTACTTC
TRBV28,TRBJ1-3,many,TRBD1,CASSLILGQTSGNTIYF,TGTGCCAGCAGTCTCATCCTGGGACAGACTTCTGGAAACACCATATATTTT
TRBV14,TRBJ2-1,NA,NA,CASNAVTGWVYNEQFF,TGTGCCAGCAATGCCGTAACGGGATGGGTATACAATGAGCAGTTCTTC
TRBV6-2/TRBV6-3,TRBJ2-7,NA,TRBD1,CASSYLTQGNRYEQYF,TGTGCCAGCAGTTACCTGACACAGGGGAATCGCTACGAGCAGTACTTC
TRBV12-3/TRBV12-4,TRBJ1-1,NA,NA,CASSRQLDTEAFF,TGTGCCAGCAGTCGACAGTTGGACACCGAAGCTTTCTTT
TRBV12-3/TRBV12-4,TRBJ1-6,NA,NA,CANSRGMVTLHF,TGTGCCAACAGCCGTGGCATGGTCACCCTCCACTTT
TRBV6-5,TRBJ2-3,NA,NA,CASNPGLTGTATQYF,TGTGCCAGCAACCCAGGACTAACGGGAACAGCTACACAGTATTTT
TRBV11-2,TRBJ2-3,NA,NA,CVSSRRTIGNTDTQYF,TGTGTCAGCAGCAGAAGAACTATAGGGAACACAGATACGCAGTATTTT
TRBV5-4,TRBJ1-1,NA,NA,CASSLHGMNTEAFF,TGTGCCAGCAGCCTACATGGCATGAACACTGAAGCTTTCTTT
TRBV29-1,TRBJ2-2,once,TRBD1,CSVGTGPNARELFF,TGCAGCGTTGGGACAGGGCCAAACGCCCGGGAGCTGTTTTTT
TRBV6-6,TRBJ2-2,once,NA,CPIFVARWTGEVFF,TGTCCCATCTTCGTCGCCCGATGGACCGGGGAGGTGTTTTTT
TRBV6-1,TRBJ2-5,NA,TRBD1,CATREYVPGQGRETQYF,TGTGCCACCAGGGAGTACGTCCCCGGACAGGGTCGTGAGACCCAGTACTTC
TRBV6-6,TRBJ1-5,NA,NA,CANSPHLDDRFNQPQHF,TGTGCCAATAGCCCCCACCTGGACGATCGCTTCAATCAGCCCCAGCATTTT
TRBV6-5,TRBJ1-4,NA,NA,CGSRMIATNEKLIF,TGTGGCAGCAGAATGATTGCAACTAATGAAAAACTGATTTTT
TRBV5-1,TRBJ2-7,NA,TRBD2,CASSPGVTGGPSEQYF,TGCGCCAGCAGCCCGGGAGTAACGGGAGGACCGAGCGAGCAGTACTTC
TRBV10-3,TRBJ1-1,NA,NA,CAISESPPAHGTEAFF,TGTGCCATCAGTGAGTCTCCGCCCGCTCATGGGACTGAAGCTTTCTTT
TRBV7-8,TRBJ2-3,NA,NA,CASSAGDMQYF,TGTGCCAGCAGCGCGGGTGATATGCAGTATTTT
TRBV10-3,TRBJ1-1,NA,TRBD1,CAIIGQGLNTETFF,TGTGCCATCATCGGACAGGGTCTGAACACTGAAACTTTCTTT
TRBV5-1,TRBJ2-7,NA,NA,CANSPEVARPEHYF,TGCGCCAACAGCCCTGAGGTAGCAAGGCCCGAGCATTACTTC
TRBV4-1,TRBJ1-2,NA,NA,CASNLAGQGNGGYTF,TGCGCCAGCAACCTCGCGGGCCAGGGGAACGGTGGCTACACTTTC
TRBV29-1,TRBJ2-1,NA,NA,CNIVRTESYNEQFF,TGCAACATTGTTCGGACGGAATCCTACAATGAGCAGTTCTTC
TRBV10-3,TRBJ2-7,NA,NA,CAFSVPGMHEQYF,TGTGCCTTCAGTGTGCCGGGGATGCACGAGCAGTACTTC
TRBV4-2,TRBJ2-7,NA,NA,CASSQETHELHF,TGTGCCAGCAGCCAAGAGACCCACGAGCTGCACTTC
TRBV11-3,TRBJ2-4,NA,NA,CASSLVAYPGKNIQNF,TGTGCCAGCAGCTTAGTTGCCTATCCGGGCAAAAACATTCAGAATTTC
TRBV4-1,TRBJ1-4,NA,TRBD1,CASSQAVGQNATNEKLFF,TGCGCCAGCAGCCAAGCGGTGGGACAGAATGCAACTAATGAAAAACTGTTTTTT
TRBV4-3,TRBJ1-6,medium-sized,NA,CASSQAQTVDNSPLHF,TGCGCCAGCAGCCAAGCACAAACCGTCGATAATTCACCCCTCCACTTT
TRBV5-6,TRBJ2-5,NA,NA,CASGALDGVWETQYF,TGTGCCAGCGGAGCCCTAGACGGGGTGTGGGAGACCCAGTACTTC
TRBV6-5,TRBJ2-1,NA,TRBD2,CASRLGEGLGEQFF,TGTGCCAGCAGGCTGGGGGAGGGTCTAGGTGAGCAGTTCTTC
TRBV11-2,TRBJ2-7,NA,NA,CANNLGGYEQYF,TGTGCCAACAATCTCGGGGGCTACGAGCAGTACTTC
TRBV29-1,TRBJ2-7,NA,NA,CSFTPTLSGYEQYF,TGCAGCTTCACCCCGACACTCTCAGGCTACGAGCAATACTTC
TRBV6-1,TRBJ1-5,NA,NA,CASSQRGNDQPQHF,TGTGCCAGCAGTCAAAGGGGAAATGATCAGCCCCAGCATTTT
TRBV29-1,TRBJ2-5,NA,NA,CSVDWGESQYF,TGCAGCGTTGATTGGGGAGAGAGCCAGTACTTC
TRBV12-3/TRBV12-4,TRBJ1-2,NA,NA,CASSLRGIGYTF,TGTGCCAGCAGTTTACGAGGGATCGGCTATACCTTC
TRBV6-5,TRBJ2-7,NA,NA,CASSYSEVGSYRRYF,TGTGCCAGCAGTTACTCCGAGGTGGGCTCCTACAGGCGGTACTTC
TRBV28,TRBJ2-3,NA,TRBD1,CASREDRAAHILTSKWTQYF,TGTGCCAGCAGAGAAGACAGGGCCGCCCATATCCTCACCTCCAAGTGGACCCAGTATTTT
TRBV14,TRBJ2-1,NA,TRBD2,CANSAVAGWINYEQFF,TGTGCCAACAGTGCCGTAGCGGGATGGATAAACTATGAGCAGTTCTTC
TRBV4-3,TRBJ2-1,NA,TRBD2,CPSSQVHQREPYNEQSF,TGCCCCAGCAGCCAAGTACATCAGCGGGAGCCCTACAATGAGCAGTCCTTC
TRBV2,TRBJ2-7,NA,NA,CASIAGLFYEQYF,TGTGCCAGCATTGCAGGACTTTTCTACGAGCAGTACTTC
TRBV5-1,TRBJ2-7,many,TRBD2,CASSLESSGIAYEQYF,TGCGCCAGCAGCTTAGAATCTAGCGGGATCGCCTACGAGCAGTACTTC
TRBV13,TRBJ2-2,many,TRBD2,CASSLRLAGGPGELFF,TGTGCCAGCAGCTTAAGACTAGCGGGAGGACCCGGGGAGCTGTTTTTT
TRBV6-1,TRBJ1-5,NA,TRBD1,CASSPSQGKQPQDF,TGTGCGAGCAGCCCCTCACAGGGGAAGCAGCCCCAGGATTTT
TRBV6-5,TRBJ2-3,NA,NA,CDSNPGQVGTDTQYF,TGTGACAGTAACCCAGGACAAGTGGGAACAGATACGCAGTATTTT
TRBV7-8,TRBJ2-1,NA,NA,CPSSLASGSSIGEQFF,TGTCCCAGCAGCTTAGCCTCGGGTAGCTCAATCGGTGAGCAGTTCTTC
TRBV29-1,TRBJ2-7,NA,NA,CSACWGDHEQYF,TGCAGCGCGTGTTGGGGTGATCACGAGCAATACTTC
TRBV11-2,TRBJ2-3,once,TRBD2,CANRVTSGNTDTQYF,TGTGCCAACAGAGTGACTAGCGGAAACACAGATACGCAGTATTTT
TRBV4-3,TRBJ2-1,NA,TRBD2,CASSQDFRGTGTSGIDNEQFF,TGCGCCAGCAGCCAAGATTTTCGTGGGACAGGGACTAGCGGGATCGACAATGAGCAGTTCTTC
TRBV30,TRBJ1-1,NA,NA,CAWERTSTLGIISEAFF,TGTGCGTGGGAAAGGACATCGACTTTAGGGATTATCAGTGAAGCTTTCTTT
TRBV2,TRBJ2-4,few,NA,CASSSGRVIQYF,TGTGCCAGCAGCTCCGGGAGAGTCATTCAGTACTTC
TRBV7-8,TRBJ2-1,many,TRBD2,CASSSLPGLAVQFF,TGTGCCAGCAGCTCCCTACCGGGACTAGCGGTCCAGTTCTTC
TRBV11-3,TRBJ2-1,NA,NA,CASSLERQDTRESYNEQFF,TGTGCCAGCAGCTTAGAGCGGCAGGATACTCGGGAGTCCTACAATGAGCAGTTCTTC
TRBV6-2/TRBV6-3,TRBJ1-5,NA,NA,CASSPPAAGTSNQSQHF,TGTGCCAGCAGCCCACCGGCCGCGGGGACGAGCAATCAGTCCCAGCATTTT
TRBV9,TRBJ1-1,NA,NA,CASSQPGNTEAFF,TGTGCCAGCAGCCAGCCGGGCAACACTGAAGCTTTCTTT
TRBV28,TRBJ2-7,NA,NA,CASSYGTAFSYEQYF,TGTGCCAGTAGTTATGGCACAGCATTCTCCTACGAGCAGTACTTC
TRBV11-3,TRBJ2-1,once,NA,CASSLATEADYNEQFF,TGTGCCAGTAGCTTAGCTACTGAGGCAGACTACAATGAGCAGTTCTTC
TRBV6-2/TRBV6-3,TRBJ1-5,NA,NA,CASGFDSYPPQHF,TGTGCCAGCGGTTTCGACAGCTATCCGCCCCAGCATTTT
TRBV29-1,TRBJ2-1,NA,NA,CSVVRTEPYNEQSF,TGCAGCGTTGTTCGGACGGAACCCTACAATGAGCAGTCCTTC
TRBV11-2,TRBJ2-1,NA,TRBD2,CVSSLDRGGRFYNDQLF,TGTGTCAGCAGCTTAGATAGGGGCGGGAGGTTCTACAATGATCAGTTGTTC